The present T cell receptor (beta chain) was sequenced within a study of blood T cells in healthy people across ages. Then a second PCR, running roughly 7 to 12 cycles, was carried out with a sample-barcoded 5' primer and a J-beta primer mix. Carrying 12 random nucleotides, a template-switch adaptor labeled each individual cDNA molecule. TCRdb reprocessed the 5' RACE reads via MiXCR and lists one record per CDR3 protein. Altogether approximately 810,000 distinct CDR3 sequences are present, roughly 26% being singletons, with the ten largest covering 17%. The CDR3 is 17 residues long. Germline assignment: CDR1 MNHEY and CDR2 SVGEGT. The V gene lost 0 bases and the J gene lost 7 bases, with 19 bases spanning the gap.

This chain joins TRBV6-2 or TRBV6-3 and TRBJ2-1; D is possibly TRBD2 (6 bases). Source material: blood. This TCR was sampled from a woman of 80 years or more in good health. The DNA for the CDR3 is TGTGCCAGCAGTTACTCGTCGCGGGGCTTTCGAAGGAATGAGCAGTTCTTC. Protein product: CASSYSSRGFRRNEQFF.